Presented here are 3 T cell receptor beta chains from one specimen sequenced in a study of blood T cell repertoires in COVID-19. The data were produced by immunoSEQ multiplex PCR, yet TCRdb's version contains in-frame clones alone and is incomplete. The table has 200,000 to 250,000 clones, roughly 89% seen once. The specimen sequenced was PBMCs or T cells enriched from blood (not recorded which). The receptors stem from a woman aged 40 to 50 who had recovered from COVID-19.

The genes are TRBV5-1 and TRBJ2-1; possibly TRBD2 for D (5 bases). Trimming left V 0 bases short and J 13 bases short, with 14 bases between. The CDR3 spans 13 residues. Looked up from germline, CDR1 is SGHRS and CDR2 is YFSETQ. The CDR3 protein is CASSLAGGYNQFF. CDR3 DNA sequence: TGCGCCAGCAGCTTGGCCGGAGGCTATAACCAGTTCTTC.

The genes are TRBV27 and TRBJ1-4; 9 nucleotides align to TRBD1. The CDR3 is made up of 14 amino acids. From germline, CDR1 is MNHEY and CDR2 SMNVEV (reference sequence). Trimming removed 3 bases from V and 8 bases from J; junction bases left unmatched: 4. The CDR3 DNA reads TGTGCCAGCAGTTTTGACAGGGGGGGCGAAAAACTGTTTTTT. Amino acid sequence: CASSFDRGGEKLFF. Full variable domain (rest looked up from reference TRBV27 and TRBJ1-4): EAQVTQNPRYLITVTGKKLTVTCSQNMNHEYMSWYRQDPGLGLRQIYYSMNVEVTDKGDVPEGYKVSRKEKRNFPLILESPSPNQTSLYFCASSFDRGGEKLFFGSGTQLSVL.

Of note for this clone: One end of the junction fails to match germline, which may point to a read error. The CDR3 is CAWSVRGGYDEQFF. Here the CDR3 DNA reads TGTGCCTGGAGTGTACGAGGGGGCTACGATGAGCAGTTCTTC. The chain couples TRBV30 to TRBJ2-1; 7 bases match TRBD1. Germline CDR1 is GTSNPN and CDR2 is SVGIG (reference sequence). The CDR3 is made up of 14 amino acids.